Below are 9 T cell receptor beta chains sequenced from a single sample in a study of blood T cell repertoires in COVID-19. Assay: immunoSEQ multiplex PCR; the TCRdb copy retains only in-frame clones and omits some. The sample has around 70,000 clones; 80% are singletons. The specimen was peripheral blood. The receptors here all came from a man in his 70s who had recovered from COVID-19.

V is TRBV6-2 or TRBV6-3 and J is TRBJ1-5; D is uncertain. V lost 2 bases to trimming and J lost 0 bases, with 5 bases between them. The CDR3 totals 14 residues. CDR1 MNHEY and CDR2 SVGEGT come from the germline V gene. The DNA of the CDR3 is TGTGCCAGCAGTTACACCAGTAGCAATCAGCCCCAGCATTTT. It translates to CASSYTSSNQPQHF.

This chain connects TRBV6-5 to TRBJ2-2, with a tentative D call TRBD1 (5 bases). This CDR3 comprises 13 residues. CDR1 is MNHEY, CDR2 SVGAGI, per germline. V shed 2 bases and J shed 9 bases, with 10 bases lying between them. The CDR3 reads CASSYDSPRELFF. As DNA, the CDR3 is TGTGCCAGCAGTTACGACAGTCCCCGGGAGCTGTTTTTT.

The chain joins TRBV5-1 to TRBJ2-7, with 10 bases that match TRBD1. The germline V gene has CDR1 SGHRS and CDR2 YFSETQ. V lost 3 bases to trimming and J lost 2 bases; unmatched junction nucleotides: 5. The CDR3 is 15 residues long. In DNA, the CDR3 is TGCGCCAGCAGCTCGGACAGGGGGATCACCTACGAGCAGTACTTC. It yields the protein CASSSDRGITYEQYF.

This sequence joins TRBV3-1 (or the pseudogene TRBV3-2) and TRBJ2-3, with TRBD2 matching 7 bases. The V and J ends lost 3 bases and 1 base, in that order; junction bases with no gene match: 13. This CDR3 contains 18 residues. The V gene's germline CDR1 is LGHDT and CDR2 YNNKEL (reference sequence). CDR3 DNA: TGTGCCAGCAGCCAGCACTCGCCGGGACTACTACGCACAGATACGCAGTATTTT. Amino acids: CASSQHSPGLLRTDTQYF.

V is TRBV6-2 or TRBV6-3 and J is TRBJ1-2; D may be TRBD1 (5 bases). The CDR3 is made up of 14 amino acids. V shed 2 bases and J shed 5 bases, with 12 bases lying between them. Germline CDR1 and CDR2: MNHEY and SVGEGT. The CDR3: CASSYAGTPYGYTF. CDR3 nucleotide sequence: TGTGCCAGCAGTTACGCGGGGACTCCATATGGCTACACCTTC.

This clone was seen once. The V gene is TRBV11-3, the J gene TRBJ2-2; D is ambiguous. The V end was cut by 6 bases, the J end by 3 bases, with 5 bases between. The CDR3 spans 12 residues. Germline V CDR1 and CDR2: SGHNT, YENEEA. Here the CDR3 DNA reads TGTGCCAGCAGATCTTACACCGGGGAGCTGTTTTTT. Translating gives CASRSYTGELFF.

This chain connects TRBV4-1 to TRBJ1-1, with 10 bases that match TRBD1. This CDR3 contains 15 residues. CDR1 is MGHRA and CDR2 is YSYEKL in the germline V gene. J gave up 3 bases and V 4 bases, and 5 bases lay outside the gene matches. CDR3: CASSLGTGEDTEAFF. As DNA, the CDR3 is TGCGCCAGCAGCCTCGGGACAGGGGAGGACACTGAAGCTTTCTTT.

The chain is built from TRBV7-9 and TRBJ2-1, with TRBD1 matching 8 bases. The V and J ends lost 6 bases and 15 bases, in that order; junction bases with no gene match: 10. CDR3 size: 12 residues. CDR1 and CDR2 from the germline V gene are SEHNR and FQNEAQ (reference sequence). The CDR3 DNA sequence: TGTGCCAGCAGTTCACTCGACAGGGGCAGGTTCTTC. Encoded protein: CASSSLDRGRFF.

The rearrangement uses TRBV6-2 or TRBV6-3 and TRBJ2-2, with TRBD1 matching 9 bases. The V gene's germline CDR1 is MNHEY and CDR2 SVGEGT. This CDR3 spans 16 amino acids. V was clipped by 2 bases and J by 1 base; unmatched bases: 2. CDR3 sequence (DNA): TGTGCCAGCAGTTACCCGGGACAGGGGAACACCGGGGAGCTGTTTTTT. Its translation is CASSYPGQGNTGELFF.